The 29 T cell receptor beta chains in this list originate from one sample, sequenced in a study of neurological immune-mediated disorders. In TCRdb, the 5' RACE reads were re-called with MiXCR into one record per CDR3 protein. The profile covers some 47,000 distinct CDR3 sequences, with roughly 15% appearing a single time and 4% to 4.5% taken by the ten largest. The sample comprised PBMCs. Receptors were obtained from a man aged 55 to 70 in good health.

With respect to this clonotype: This clone may be a read error of a much larger clone one base away. CDR3 nucleotide sequence: TGCAGCGTCCGGGCTAGCGGGGGTTTTTACAATGAGCAGTTCTTC. This codes for CSVRASGGFYNEQFF. The chain employs TRBV29-1 and TRBJ2-1; 10 positions match TRBD2. V lost 6 bases and J lost 4; bases outside the gene matches: 9. This CDR3 region has 15 residues. From germline, CDR1 is SQVTM and CDR2 ANQGSEA.

The rearrangement links TRBV29-1 to TRBJ1-4, with D possibly being TRBD1 (5 bases). CDR3 length equals 12 residues. V was shortened by 6 bases and J by 6 bases, with 11 bases between the two germline ends. Germline loops: CDR1 SQVTM, CDR2 ANQGSEA. The CDR3 nucleotides are TGCAGCGTAAGGCAGGGAGATGAAAAACTGTTTTTT. This encodes CSVRQGDEKLFF.

This clonotype was detected ten times or more. The rearrangement links TRBV29-1 to TRBJ1-2; D uncertain. Germline CDR1 is SQVTM and CDR2 is ANQGSEA. Trimming took 0 bases from V and 7 from J, leaving 9 bases between them. This CDR3 spans 12 amino acids. The CDR3 DNA reads TGCAGCGTTGAAGACCGGGAGCGTGGCTACACCTTC. This translates into CSVEDRERGYTF. The full variable domain, completed using reference TRBV29-1 and TRBJ1-2, is SAVISQKPSRDICQRGTSLTIQCQVDSQVTMMFWYRQQPGQSLTLIATANQGSEATYESGFVIDKFPISRPNLTFSTLTVSNMSPEDSSIYLCSVEDRERGYTFGSGTRLTVV.

Many counts were recorded for this clonotype. V usage is TRBV11-3 and J usage is TRBJ2-2, with 7 bases aligning to TRBD1. Germline CDR1 and CDR2: SGHNT and YENEEA. The CDR3 extends over 16 amino acids. V lost 2 bases, J lost 1 base, and 4 bases stayed unmatched. CDR3 protein: CASSLTGTVNTGELFF. In DNA, the CDR3 is TGTGCCAGCAGCTTAACCGGGACAGTGAACACCGGGGAGCTGTTTTTT.

In this sample, this clonotype turned up many times. The chain employs TRBV29-1 and TRBJ2-3; D not certain. CDR3 size: 13 residues. V was shortened by 2 bases and J by 9 bases, with 15 bases between the two germline ends. CDR1 and CDR2 from the germline V gene are SQVTM and ANQGSEA. The CDR3 here is CSVEWLNGRTQYF. CDR3 DNA sequence: TGCAGCGTTGAATGGTTGAATGGTAGGACGCAGTATTTT.

There are many counts of this clonotype. The chain recombines TRBV5-1 with TRBJ2-2; TRBD1 matches at 9 bases. Trimming removed 0 bases from V and 5 bases from J; junction bases left unmatched: 2. Germline loops: CDR1 SGHRS, CDR2 YFSETQ. The CDR3 runs 15 residues. Here the CDR3 DNA reads TGCGCCAGCAGCTTGGACAGGGGGCGAACCGGGGAGCTGTTTTTT. Protein product: CASSLDRGRTGELFF.

V usage is TRBV10-1 and J usage is TRBJ2-5; no clear D. This CDR3 is 13 amino acids long. The germline CDR1 and CDR2 sequences are WNHNN and SYGVQD (reference sequence). With 0 bases removed from V and 5 bases from J, the gap between germline ends came to 7 bases. The CDR3 bases are TGCGCCAGCAGTGAGTCTTCTAGGGAGACCCAGTACTTC. Protein sequence: CASSESSRETQYF.

This clonotype has ten or more counts. The CDR3 sequence is CASNRERTSTDTQYF. In nucleotides, the CDR3 is TGTGCCAGCAACCGCGAGCGGACTAGCACAGATACGCAGTATTTT. The chain joins TRBV6-2 or TRBV6-3 to TRBJ2-3; possibly TRBD2 for D (5 bases). The germline V gene has CDR1 MNHEY and CDR2 SVGEGT. This CDR3 comprises 15 residues. Trimming took 7 bases from V and 0 from J, leaving 14 bases between them.

The chain links TRBV30 to TRBJ1-4, with 8 bases matching TRBD1. The V gene's germline CDR1 is GTSNPN and CDR2 SVGIG (reference sequence). The CDR3 sequence is 13 residues long. V trimming: 3 bases; J trimming: 4 bases; junction bases outside the gene matches: 1. CDR3 loop: CAWSTGGNEKLFF. The CDR3 coding sequence is TGTGCCTGGAGCACAGGGGGTAATGAAAAACTGTTTTTT.

This clonotype was counted at least ten times. The chain couples TRBV20-1 to TRBJ2-7; D is perhaps TRBD1 (6 bases). The V end lost 4 bases, the J end lost 4 bases, and 17 bases lay between the germline ends. The CDR3 runs to 14 residues. Germline V gene lookup returns CDR1 DFQATT and CDR2 SNEGSKA (reference sequence). The CDR3 DNA sequence: TGCAGTGCTATTACCGGGACAAGACATTACGAGCAGTACTTC. Its translation: CSAITGTRHYEQYF.

Ten or more counts support this clonotype. The chain is built from TRBV6-2 or TRBV6-3 and TRBJ2-7; the match to TRBD2 covers 12 bases. There are 18 residues in the CDR3. With V trimmed by 0 bases and J by 3 bases, 9 bases remained unmatched. Germline CDR1 and CDR2: MNHEY and SVGEGT. The CDR3 is CASSYSPLAGGGLYEQYF. DNA of the CDR3: TGTGCCAGCAGTTACTCACCTCTAGCGGGAGGGGGTCTCTACGAGCAGTACTTC.

This clonotype was seen many times. The rearrangement uses TRBV4-2 and TRBJ2-2, with a weak D call TRBD2 (5 bases). V was cut by 0 bases and J by 3 bases, with 14 bases left in between. The CDR3 has 17 amino acids. Germline lookup yields CDR1 LGHNA and CDR2 YNFKEQ. The CDR3 loop is CASSQDPLGGDTGELFF. In DNA form, the CDR3 reads TGTGCCAGCAGCCAAGACCCACTAGGTGGGGACACCGGGGAGCTGTTTTTT.

This clonotype has a count of ten or more. The chain couples TRBV20-1 to TRBJ2-3; the D gene is possibly TRBD2 (5 bases). Germline-derived CDR1 and CDR2 are DFQATT and SNEGSKA (reference sequence). V gave up 4 bases and J gave up 1 base, with 18 bases separating them. There are 16 residues in the CDR3. The CDR3 sequence: CSATPTRLPRTDTQYF. The CDR3 DNA is TGCAGTGCTACCCCTACGAGACTACCCCGCACAGATACGCAGTATTTT.

In this sample, this clonotype turned up many times. The V call is TRBV7-9, the J call TRBJ2-5; D may be TRBD2 (6 bases). Germline V lookup: CDR1 SEHNR, CDR2 FQNEAQ (reference sequence). The ends were cut back, 5 bases at V and 1 base at J, with 17 bases in the middle. There are 16 residues in the CDR3. CDR3 loop: CASSPVRIAVQETQYF. CDR3 DNA sequence: TGTGCCAGCAGCCCGGTGAGGATAGCGGTCCAAGAGACCCAGTACTTC.

This clonotype came up many times. The chain recombines TRBV28 with TRBJ2-1; the match to TRBD2 covers 9 bases. Germline CDR1 MDHEN, CDR2 SYDVKM. Trimming took 6 bases from V and 6 from J; bases not matched to a gene: 12. CDR3 length: 16 amino acids. CDR3: CASSLRRAGGFNEQFF. DNA for the CDR3: TGTGCCAGCAGCCTCCGGCGAGCGGGAGGTTTCAATGAGCAGTTCTTC.

This clonotype appeared many times. V is TRBV6-2 or TRBV6-3 and J is TRBJ2-2; D is uncertain. The germline V gene encodes CDR1 MNHEY and CDR2 SVGEGT. The CDR3 is 17 amino acids. V was cut by 6 bases and J by 5 bases, with 22 bases left in between. CDR3 bases: TGTGCCAGCAGCTTCGGCCATCAAACCTTGGGGACCGGGGAGCTGTTTTTT. This gives the protein CASSFGHQTLGTGELFF.

This clonotype was counted ten times or more. The rearrangement joins TRBV3-1 to TRBJ2-6; D gene uncertain. The CDR3 consists of 20 residues. Germline lookup yields CDR1 LGHDT and CDR2 YNNKEL (reference sequence). Deletions cut 3 bases from V and 0 bases from J, with 21 bases between. As DNA, the CDR3 is TGTGCCAGCAGCCAGGTAATAAGTGCGCAGGTCAACTCTGGGGCCAACGTCCTGACTTTC. This gives the protein CASSQVISAQVNSGANVLTF.

The rearrangement uses TRBV6-1 and TRBJ2-1; D may be TRBD1 (7 bases). Trimming removed 7 bases at V and 5 bases at J, with 30 bases between. CDR1 and CDR2 (germline): MNHNS, SASEGT. The CDR3 runs to 19 residues. The CDR3 nucleotides read TGTGCCAGCACCCCACAGGGGAAAGGCGGGAAATCCCCCCACAATGAGCAGTTCTTC. Its translation: CASTPQGKGGKSPHNEQFF.

This clonotype has a count of ten or more. The chain joins TRBV7-9 to TRBJ2-3, with D unclear. Germline CDR1 SEHNR, CDR2 FQNEAQ (reference sequence). With 4 bases removed from V and 3 bases from J, the gap between germline ends came to 8 bases. The CDR3 extends over 13 amino acids. As DNA, the CDR3 is TGTGCCAGCAGCTCAGAGAAGACAGATACGCAGTATTTT. This gives the protein CASSSEKTDTQYF.

This clonotype was picked up many times. Its ends do not fully match the called genes, so a read error is possible. The CDR3 here is CASSLGTGASGNTIYF. The CDR3 DNA is TGTGCTAGCAGCTTAGGGACAGGAGCCTCTGGAAACACCATATATTTT. The V and J genes are TRBV7-7 and TRBJ1-3; 8 positions match TRBD1. This CDR3 comprises 16 residues. Germline loops: CDR1 SSHAT, CDR2 FNYEAQ (reference sequence).

This clonotype was seen at least ten times. This rearrangement joins TRBV20-1 to TRBJ2-3; tentatively, D is TRBD2 (5 bases). CDR3 size: 13 residues. V lost 3 bases, J lost 4 bases, and 11 bases lay in between. Germline CDR1 reads DFQATT; CDR2 reads SNEGSKA (reference sequence). CDR3 loop: CSASTSGPDTQYF. The CDR3 DNA sequence: TGCAGTGCTAGTACGAGCGGTCCAGATACGCAGTATTTT.

This clonotype has ten or more counts. The V call is TRBV7-6, the J call TRBJ2-1; TRBD2 matches at 9 bases. Per germline, CDR1 SGHVS and CDR2 FNYEAQ. J lost 2 bases, V lost 5 bases, and 7 bases had no gene match. CDR3 length equals 16 residues. CDR3: CASSRLAGVTYNEQFF. The CDR3 DNA is TGTGCCAGCAGCCGATTAGCGGGAGTTACCTACAATGAGCAGTTCTTC.

This clonotype was observed many times. This chain uses TRBV7-8 with TRBJ2-7; 10 bases are shared with TRBD1. V trimming: 5 bases; J trimming: 6 bases; junction bases outside the gene matches: 4. There are 13 residues in the CDR3. From germline, CDR1 is SGHVS and CDR2 FQNEAQ. The CDR3 spells CASSTWDRGEQYF. The DNA of the CDR3 is TGTGCCAGCAGCACGTGGGACAGGGGCGAGCAGTACTTC. The full variable domain, its missing parts supplied by reference TRBV7-8 and TRBJ2-7, is GAGVSQSPRYKVAKRGQDVALRCDPISGHVSLFWYQQALGQGPEFLTYFQNEAQLDKSGLPSDRFFAERPEGSVSTLKIQRTQQEDSAVYLCASSTWDRGEQYFGPGTRLTVT.

The chain employs TRBV5-1 and TRBJ2-7; no definite D call. The germline V gene has CDR1 SGHRS and CDR2 YFSETQ. The CDR3 sequence is 14 residues long. The V end lost 0 bases, the J end lost 5 bases, and 12 bases lay between the germline ends. This CDR3 is CASSLGVLGHEQYF. CDR3 nucleotide sequence: TGCGCCAGCAGCTTGGGGGTCTTGGGTCACGAGCAGTACTTC.

This clonotype was detected ten times or more. The rearrangement joins TRBV20-1 to TRBJ2-5, with D unclear. Germline V gene data show CDR1 as DFQATT and CDR2 as SNEGSKA (reference sequence). V was trimmed by 3 bases and J by 5 bases, leaving 13 bases between them. The length of the CDR3 is 13 residues. The DNA of the CDR3 is TGCAGTGCTAGTATTCGGGTAGGGGAGACCCAGTACTTC. This encodes CSASIRVGETQYF.

This clonotype was seen ten or more times. The CDR3 bases are TGTGCCAGCAGGGGACAGGGTAGACAGGGCGAGCAGTACTTC. Protein: CASRGQGRQGEQYF. This chain joins TRBV28 and TRBJ2-7; 9 bases align to TRBD1. The CDR3 is made up of 14 amino acids. J lost 6 bases, V lost 6 bases, and 9 bases had no gene match. The V gene's germline CDR1 is MDHEN and CDR2 SYDVKM.

This clonotype was detected ten times or more. This chain links TRBV18 with TRBJ2-7; TRBD1 matches at 7 bases. The CDR3 length is 18 residues. V shed 2 bases, J shed 3 bases, and the junction held 16 bases outside the gene matches. Germline loops: CDR1 KGHSH, CDR2 LQKENI. CDR3 in amino acids: CASSPVTGTGARDYEQYF. DNA for the CDR3: TGTGCCAGCTCACCAGTTACAGGAACAGGGGCAAGAGACTACGAGCAGTACTTC. Complete variable domain (other parts from reference TRBV18 and TRBJ2-7): NAGVMQNPRHLVRRRGQEARLRCSPMKGHSHVYWYRQLPEEGLKFMVYLQKENIIDESGMPKERFSAEFPKEGPSILRIQQVVRGDSAAYFCASSPVTGTGARDYEQYFGPGTRLTVT.

In its sample, this clonotype was seen once. This chain links TRBV20-1 with TRBJ1-1; 9 bases match TRBD1. Germline loops: CDR1 DFQATT, CDR2 SNEGSKA (reference sequence). With V trimmed by 4 bases and J by 4 bases, 4 bases remained unmatched. CDR3 length: 13 amino acids. In nucleotides, the CDR3 is TGCAGTGCTACTGGACAGGGGCCCACTGAAGCTTTCTTT. Translating gives CSATGQGPTEAFF.

This clonotype was counted at least ten times. The rearrangement uses TRBV20-1 and TRBJ2-3, with unresolved D. V lost 3 bases, J lost 8 bases, and 9 bases lay in between. Germline loops: CDR1 DFQATT, CDR2 SNEGSKA (reference sequence). The CDR3 contains 11 residues. In DNA, the CDR3 is TGCAGTGCTAGTTTGGGTGGTACGCAGTATTTT. Its translation is CSASLGGTQYF.